The rows below give T cell receptor beta chains drawn from one sample of a study of PD-L1 blockade in urothelial cancer. Produced via immunoSEQ multiplex PCR; TCRdb's table is partial and in-frame only. The data contain approximately 51,000 clones, 70% to 90% of them singletons. This material consisted of PBMCs, taken around atezolizumab (anti-PD-L1) treatment. These receptor sequences come from a man aged 60-69 years with urothelial cancer. CDR3s leave out the opening cysteine and the closing phenylalanine or tryptophan. Each record gives: V gene, J gene, CDR3 protein.

>TRBV15|TRBJ2-7
ATSRGGTDPYEQY
>TRBV21-1|TRBJ1-3
ASSNSGTDYSGNTIY
>TRBV5-1|TRBJ1-3
ASSWGVSGNTIY
>TRBV27|TRBJ1-2
ASSLRTGSGYT
>TRBV10-3|TRBJ1-5
AIRPGTGGNQPQH
>TRBV2|TRBJ2-5
ASRTTSGDETQY
>TRBV19|TRBJ2-3
ASSIRVSSTDTQY
>TRBV6-5|TRBJ1-2
ASSSPGGAYGYT
>TRBV2|TRBJ1-5
ASMFQSNQPQH
>TRBV7-2|TRBJ2-4
ASSRPPGTGLAKNIQY
>TRBV30|TRBJ2-1
AWSGANEQF
>TRBV11-2|TRBJ2-7
ASSWMTGEQY
>TRBV5-1|TRBJ2-2
ASSWYSPGQGASGGELF
>TRBV19|TRBJ1-5
ASHRGGLGQPQH
>TRBV2|TRBJ2-2
ASRGQGNTGELF
>TRBV29-1|TRBJ1-1
SVDTGTRTEAF
>TRBV5-1|TRBJ1-3
ASSIQQGGILGNTIY
>TRBV6-5|TRBJ1-1
ASRPNVRVEAF
>TRBV2|TRBJ1-6
ASSYGTGAPTNSPLH
>TRBV30|TRBJ1-6
AWSPGRQGFSPLH
>TRBV29-1|TRBJ1-5
SVGDRGHQPQH
>TRBV19|TRBJ2-5
ASSMGRGQETQY
>TRBV4-1|TRBJ1-2
ASSLWLRQRHYGYT
>TRBV6-5|TRBJ2-4
ASSTQGSNIQY
>TRBV18|TRBJ1-2
ASSPQGRNYYGYT
>TRBV5-1|TRBJ1-1
ASSPGGKTEAF
>TRBV2|TRBJ2-2
ASRAATSGVAGELF
>TRBV4-2|TRBJ2-7
ASSQGGAESYEQY
>TRBV19|TRBJ2-7
ASSIIRTGTNSYEQY
>TRBV15|TRBJ2-7
ATSAPPGLADTQQY
>TRBV10-3|TRBJ1-2
AISEDRGYGYT